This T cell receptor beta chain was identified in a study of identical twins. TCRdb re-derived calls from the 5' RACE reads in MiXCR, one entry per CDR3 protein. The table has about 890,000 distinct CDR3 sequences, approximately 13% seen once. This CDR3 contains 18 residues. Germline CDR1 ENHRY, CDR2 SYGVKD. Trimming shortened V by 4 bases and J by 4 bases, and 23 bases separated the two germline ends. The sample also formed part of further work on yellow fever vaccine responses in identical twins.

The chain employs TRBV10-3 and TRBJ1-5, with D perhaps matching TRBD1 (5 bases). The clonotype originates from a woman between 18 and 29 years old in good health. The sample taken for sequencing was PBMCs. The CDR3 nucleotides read TGTGCCATCAGTGCAATCCCATCACGGCGCAGGGCGAATCAGCCCCAGCATTTT. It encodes CAISAIPSRRRANQPQHF.